Reported below is one T cell receptor beta chain. Its antigen is not known. Germline CDR1 is MNHEY and CDR2 is SVGAGI. The CDR3 loop spans 14 amino acids. The V and J ends lost 6 bases and 7 bases, in that order; junction bases with no gene match: 9. The data originate from a study of cytomegalovirus exposure and HLA in healthy donors. Study-wide findings and caveats: Being productive about 90% or about 30% of the time was typical of most TCR beta V segments in an earlier analysis. In vitro checks showed that a few CMV-associated chains really do target CMV antigens.

60 Vbeta and 13 Jbeta primers were used in PCR. Generated by immunoSEQ multiplex PCR, the TCRdb table keeps only in-frame clones and is missing some. The repertoire holds about 160,000 clones, with approximately 82% as singletons. This receptor was taken from a male donor in good health and CMV-seronegative. The chain uses TRBV6-5 and TRBJ2-7; TRBD2 matches 10 bases. The specimen was PBMCs. CDR3 loop: CASRGTSAAGEQYF. The DNA for the CDR3 is TGTGCCAGCAGGGGGACTAGCGCCGCCGGGGAGCAGTACTTC.